This entry features one TCR beta chain sequence. The CDR3 length is 16 residues. The V and J ends lost 0 bases and 6 bases respectively, with 15 bases between them. Germline CDR1 is LGHDT and CDR2 is YNNKEL (reference sequence). Sequencing used immunoSEQ multiplex PCR; TCRdb keeps in-frame clones, though not all of them. The table has 150,000 or so clones, about nine tenths seen once. The data derive from a study of blood T cell repertoires in COVID-19. The sequenced sample was peripheral blood. This sequence originates from a woman in her 70s with COVID-19, enrolled during active disease. V usage is TRBV3-1 (or the pseudogene TRBV3-2) and J usage is TRBJ2-4, with D hard to call. CDR3 amino acids: CASSQDGLGWSNIQYF. The CDR3 nucleotides read TGTGCCAGCAGCCAAGACGGGTTGGGTTGGTCAAACATTCAGTACTTC.